A selection of T cell receptor beta chains follows, all from one sample in a study of shared clonotypes between healthy human individuals. Libraries were prepared by immunoSEQ multiplex PCR; TCRdb keeps only in-frame clonotypes and omits some of them. Among 1.4 million to 1.5 million clones listed, roughly 96% were seen once. Sequencing was performed on naive CD4+ T cells sorted from blood. Every receptor here comes from a man aged 25-45 years in good health. Both conserved end residues are part of each CDR3. The order of the fields is clone size, J gene, V gene, D gene, CDR3 protein, CDR3 DNA. A D gene is named only where the DNA matches it firmly. Clone size is stated in some rows and not others, as once, few, many or a class when expanded.

clone size: -; J gene: TRBJ1-1; V gene: TRBV18; D gene: -; CDR3 protein: CASSPLDSGERAFF; CDR3 DNA: TGTGCCAGCTCACCACTCGACTCCGGGGAGCGAGCTTTCTTT
clone size: once; J gene: TRBJ2-1; V gene: TRBV11-1; D gene: TRBD2; CDR3 protein: CASSSLAGLAQPEHNEQFF; CDR3 DNA: TGTGCCAGCAGCTCACTAGCGGGACTAGCCCAACCCGAGCATAATGAGCAGTTCTTC
clone size: -; J gene: TRBJ1-4; V gene: TRBV29-1; D gene: -; CDR3 protein: CSVAVTQGQKLFF; CDR3 DNA: TGCAGCGTCGCTGTGACACAAGGACAGAAACTGTTTTTT
clone size: -; J gene: TRBJ2-7; V gene: TRBV28; D gene: TRBD1; CDR3 protein: CASSLGTGPLHFQYF; CDR3 DNA: TGTGCCAGCAGTTTAGGGACAGGCCCCTTACATTTTCAGTACTTC
clone size: -; J gene: TRBJ1-3; V gene: TRBV2; D gene: -; CDR3 protein: CASSEARAVSGNTIYF; CDR3 DNA: TGTGCCAGCAGTGAAGCAAGGGCAGTCTCTGGAAACACCATATATTTT
clone size: -; J gene: TRBJ2-3; V gene: TRBV4-1; D gene: TRBD2; CDR3 protein: CASSQVLAASTDTQYF; CDR3 DNA: TGCGCCAGCAGCCAAGTGCTAGCGGCTAGCACAGATACGCAGTATTTT
clone size: -; J gene: TRBJ2-7; V gene: TRBV27; D gene: -; CDR3 protein: CASSLFGEQGTGEQYF; CDR3 DNA: TGTGCCAGCAGTTTATTCGGAGAACAGGGGACTGGCGAGCAGTACTTC
clone size: -; J gene: TRBJ2-5; V gene: TRBV2; D gene: TRBD1; CDR3 protein: CASLQGWETQYF; CDR3 DNA: TGTGCCAGCTTACAGGGGTGGGAGACCCAGTACTTC
clone size: -; J gene: TRBJ2-7; V gene: TRBV9; D gene: -; CDR3 protein: CASSPRSESSYEQYF; CDR3 DNA: TGTGCCAGCAGCCCCCGCTCGGAGAGCTCCTACGAGCAGTACTTC
clone size: -; J gene: TRBJ2-1; V gene: TRBV5-1; D gene: -; CDR3 protein: CASRGGLLGNEQFF; CDR3 DNA: TGCGCCAGCAGGGGGGGACTCCTGGGGAATGAGCAGTTCTTC